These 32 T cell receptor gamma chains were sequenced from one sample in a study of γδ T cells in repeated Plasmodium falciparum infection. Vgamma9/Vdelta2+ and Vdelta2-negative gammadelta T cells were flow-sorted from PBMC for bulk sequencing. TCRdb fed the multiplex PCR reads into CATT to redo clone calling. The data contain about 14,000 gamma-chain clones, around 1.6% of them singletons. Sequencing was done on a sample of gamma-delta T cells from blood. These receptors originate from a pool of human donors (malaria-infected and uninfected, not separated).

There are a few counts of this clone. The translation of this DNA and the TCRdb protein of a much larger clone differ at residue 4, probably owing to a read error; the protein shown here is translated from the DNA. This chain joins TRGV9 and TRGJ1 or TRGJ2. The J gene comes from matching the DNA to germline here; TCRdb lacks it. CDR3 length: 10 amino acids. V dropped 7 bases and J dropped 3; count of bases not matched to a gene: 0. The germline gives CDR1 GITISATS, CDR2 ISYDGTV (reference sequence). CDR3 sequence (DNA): TGTGCCTTGTGTTATTATAAGAAACTCTTT. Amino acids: CALCYYKKLF.

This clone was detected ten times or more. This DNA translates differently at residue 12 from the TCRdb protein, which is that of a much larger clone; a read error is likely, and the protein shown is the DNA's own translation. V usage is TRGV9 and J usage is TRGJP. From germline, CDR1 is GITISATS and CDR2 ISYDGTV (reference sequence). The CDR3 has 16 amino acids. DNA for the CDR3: TGTGCCTTGTGGGACCAGCAAGAGTTGGGCAAAAGAATCAAGGTATTT. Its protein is CALWDQQELGKRIKVF.

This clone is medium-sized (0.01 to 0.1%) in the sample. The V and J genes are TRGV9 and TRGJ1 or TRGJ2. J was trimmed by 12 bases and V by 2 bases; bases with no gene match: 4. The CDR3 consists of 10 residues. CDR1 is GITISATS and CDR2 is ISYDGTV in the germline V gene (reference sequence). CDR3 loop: CALWEAWKLF. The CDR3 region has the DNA TGTGCCTTGTGGGAGGCTTGGAAACTCTTT.

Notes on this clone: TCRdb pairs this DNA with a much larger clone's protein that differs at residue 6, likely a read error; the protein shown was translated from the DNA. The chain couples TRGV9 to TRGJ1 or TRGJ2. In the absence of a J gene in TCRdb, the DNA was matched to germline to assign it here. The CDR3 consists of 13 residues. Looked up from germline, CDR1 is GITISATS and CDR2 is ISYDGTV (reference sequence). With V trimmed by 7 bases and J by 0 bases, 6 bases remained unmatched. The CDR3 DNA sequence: TGTGCCTTGTGTCGACAGAATTATTATAAGAAACTCTTT. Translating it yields CALCRQNYYKKLF.

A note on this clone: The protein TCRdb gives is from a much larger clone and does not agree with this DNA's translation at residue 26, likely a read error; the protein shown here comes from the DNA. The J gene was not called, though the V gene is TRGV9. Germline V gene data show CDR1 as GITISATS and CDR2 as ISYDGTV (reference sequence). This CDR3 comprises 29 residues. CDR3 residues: CALWEVQKVGLAVEQHWLSQVSIGRVQHF. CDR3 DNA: TGTGCCTTGTGGGAGGTGCAGAAGGTGGGATTGGCAGTGGAACAACACTGGTTGTCACAGGTAAGTATCGGAAGAGTACAACATTTC.

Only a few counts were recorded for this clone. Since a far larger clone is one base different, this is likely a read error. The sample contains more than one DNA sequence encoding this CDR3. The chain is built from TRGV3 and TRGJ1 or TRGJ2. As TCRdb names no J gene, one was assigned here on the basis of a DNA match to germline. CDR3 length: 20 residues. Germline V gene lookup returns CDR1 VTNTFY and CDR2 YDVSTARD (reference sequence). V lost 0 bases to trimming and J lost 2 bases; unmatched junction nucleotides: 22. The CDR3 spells CATWDRLFGVSTVDYYKKLF. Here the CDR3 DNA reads TGTGCCACCTGGGACAGGCTTTTCGGGGTTTCAACAGTAGATTATTATAAGAAACTCTTT.

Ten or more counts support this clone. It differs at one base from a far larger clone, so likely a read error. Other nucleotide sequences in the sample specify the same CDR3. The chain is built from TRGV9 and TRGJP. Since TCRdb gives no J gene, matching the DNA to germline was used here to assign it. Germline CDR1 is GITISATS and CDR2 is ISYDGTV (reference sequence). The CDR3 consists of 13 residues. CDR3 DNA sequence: TGTGCCCTGTGGGAGTTGGGCAAAAAAATCAAGGTATTT. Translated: CALWELGKKIKVF.

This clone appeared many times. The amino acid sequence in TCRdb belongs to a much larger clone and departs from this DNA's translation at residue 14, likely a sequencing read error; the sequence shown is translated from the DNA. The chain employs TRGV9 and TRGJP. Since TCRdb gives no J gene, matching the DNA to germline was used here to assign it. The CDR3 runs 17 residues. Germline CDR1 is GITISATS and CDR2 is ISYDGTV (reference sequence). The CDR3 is CALWEDSQELGKKSKVF. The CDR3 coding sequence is TGTGCCTTGTGGGAGGACTCTCAAGAGTTGGGCAAAAAAAGCAAGGTATTT.

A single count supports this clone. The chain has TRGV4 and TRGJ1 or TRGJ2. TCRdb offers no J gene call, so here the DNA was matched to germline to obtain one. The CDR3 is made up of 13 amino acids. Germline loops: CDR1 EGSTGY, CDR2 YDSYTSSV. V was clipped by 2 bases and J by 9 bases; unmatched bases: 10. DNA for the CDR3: TGTGCCACCTGGGATGCCGAATTATTTAAGAAACTCTTT. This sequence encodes CATWDAELFKKLF.

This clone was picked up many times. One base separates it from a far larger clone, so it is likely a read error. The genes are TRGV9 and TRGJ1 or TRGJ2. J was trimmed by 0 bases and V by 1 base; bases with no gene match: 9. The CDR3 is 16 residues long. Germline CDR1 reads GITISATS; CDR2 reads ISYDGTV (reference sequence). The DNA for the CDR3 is TGTGCCTTGTGGGAGGTCCACTATGAGAATTATTATAAGAAACTCTTT. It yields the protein CALWEVHYENYYKKLF.

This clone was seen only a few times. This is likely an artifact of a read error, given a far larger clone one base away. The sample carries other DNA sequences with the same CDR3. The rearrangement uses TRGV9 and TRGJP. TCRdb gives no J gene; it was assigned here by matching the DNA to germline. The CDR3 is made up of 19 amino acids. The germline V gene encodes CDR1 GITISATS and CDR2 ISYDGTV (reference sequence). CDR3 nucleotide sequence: TGCGCCTTGTGGGAGGTGCGGGATTTACAAGAGTTGGGCAAAAAAATCAAGGTATTT. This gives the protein CALWEVRDLQELGKKIKVF.

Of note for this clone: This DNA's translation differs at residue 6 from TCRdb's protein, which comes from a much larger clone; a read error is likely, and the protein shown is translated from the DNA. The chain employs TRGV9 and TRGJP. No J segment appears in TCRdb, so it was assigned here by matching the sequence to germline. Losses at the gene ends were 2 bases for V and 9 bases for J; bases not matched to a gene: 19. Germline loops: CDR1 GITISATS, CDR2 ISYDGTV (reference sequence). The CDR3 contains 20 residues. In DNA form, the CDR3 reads TGTGCCTTGTGGGAGGCGCGAAGGGCCCTCCGGGGGTTGGGCAAAAAAATCAAGGTATTT. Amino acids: CALWEARRALRGLGKKIKVF.

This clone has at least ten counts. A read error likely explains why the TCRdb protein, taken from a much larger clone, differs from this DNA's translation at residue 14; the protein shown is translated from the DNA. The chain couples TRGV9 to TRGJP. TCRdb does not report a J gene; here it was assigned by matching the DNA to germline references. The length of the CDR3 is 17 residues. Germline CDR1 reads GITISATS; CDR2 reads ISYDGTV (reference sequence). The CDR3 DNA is TGTGCCTTGTGGGAGGTCCATAAAGAGTTGGGCAAAAAAAGCAAGGTATTT. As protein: CALWEVHKELGKKSKVF.

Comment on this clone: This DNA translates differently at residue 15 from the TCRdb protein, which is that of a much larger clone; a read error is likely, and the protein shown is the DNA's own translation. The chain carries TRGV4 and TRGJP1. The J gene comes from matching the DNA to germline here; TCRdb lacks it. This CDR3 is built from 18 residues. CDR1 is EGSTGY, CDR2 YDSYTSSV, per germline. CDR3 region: CATWDGTPLMATGWYKIF. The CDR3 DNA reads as TGTGCCACCTGGGATGGTACTCCTTTAATGGCCACTGGTTGGTACAAGATATTT.

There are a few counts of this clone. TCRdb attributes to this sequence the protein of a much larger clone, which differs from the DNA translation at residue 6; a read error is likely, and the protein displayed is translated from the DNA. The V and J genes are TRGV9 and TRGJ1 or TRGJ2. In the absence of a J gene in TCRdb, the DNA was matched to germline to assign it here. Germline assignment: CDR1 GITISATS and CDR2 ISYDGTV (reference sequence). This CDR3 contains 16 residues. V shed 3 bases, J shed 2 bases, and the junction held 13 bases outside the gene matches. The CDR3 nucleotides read TGTGCCTTGTGGGAGACGGAAGTCTTCGATTATTATAAGAAACTCTTT. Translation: CALWETEVFDYYKKLF.

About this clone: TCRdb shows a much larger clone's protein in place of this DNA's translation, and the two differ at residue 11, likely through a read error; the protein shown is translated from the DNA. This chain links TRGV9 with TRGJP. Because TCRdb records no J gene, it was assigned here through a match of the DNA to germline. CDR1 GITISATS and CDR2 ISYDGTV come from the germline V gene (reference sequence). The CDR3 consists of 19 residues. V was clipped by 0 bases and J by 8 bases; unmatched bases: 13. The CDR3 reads CALWEVHRPQKLGKKIKVF. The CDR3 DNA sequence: TGTGCCTTGTGGGAGGTGCATCGCCCTCAAAAGTTGGGCAAAAAAATCAAGGTATTT.

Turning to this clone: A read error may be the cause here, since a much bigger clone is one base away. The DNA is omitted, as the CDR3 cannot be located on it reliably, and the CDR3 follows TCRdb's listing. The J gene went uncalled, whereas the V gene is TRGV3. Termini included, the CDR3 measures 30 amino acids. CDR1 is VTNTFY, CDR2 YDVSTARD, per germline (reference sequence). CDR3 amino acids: CATWDRLVRNSLAVEQHWLSQVSIGRIQHF.

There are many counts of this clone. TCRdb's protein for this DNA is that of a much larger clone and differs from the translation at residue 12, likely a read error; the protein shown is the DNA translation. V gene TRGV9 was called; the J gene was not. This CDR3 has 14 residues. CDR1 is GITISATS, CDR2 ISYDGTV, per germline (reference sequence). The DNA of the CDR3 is TGTGCCTTGTGGGAGTTAGGCACTGGTTGGTTCGAGATATTT. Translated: CALWELGTGWFEIF.

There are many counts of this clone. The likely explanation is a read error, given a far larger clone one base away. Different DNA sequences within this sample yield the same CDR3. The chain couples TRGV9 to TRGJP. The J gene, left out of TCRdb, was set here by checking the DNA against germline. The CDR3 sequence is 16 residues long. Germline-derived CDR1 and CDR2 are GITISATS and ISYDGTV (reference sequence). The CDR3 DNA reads TGTGCCTTGTGGGAGGTGTTAGAGCTGGGCAAAAAAATCAAGGTATTT. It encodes CALWEVLELGKKIKVF.

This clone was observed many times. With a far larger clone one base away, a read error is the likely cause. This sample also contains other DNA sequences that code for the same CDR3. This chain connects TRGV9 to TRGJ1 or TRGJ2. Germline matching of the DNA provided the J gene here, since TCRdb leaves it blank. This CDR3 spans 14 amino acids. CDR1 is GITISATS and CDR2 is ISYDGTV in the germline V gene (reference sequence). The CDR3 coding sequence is TGTGCCTTGTGGGAGGTCCAAAATTATTACAAGAAACTCTTT. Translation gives CALWEVQNYYKKLF.

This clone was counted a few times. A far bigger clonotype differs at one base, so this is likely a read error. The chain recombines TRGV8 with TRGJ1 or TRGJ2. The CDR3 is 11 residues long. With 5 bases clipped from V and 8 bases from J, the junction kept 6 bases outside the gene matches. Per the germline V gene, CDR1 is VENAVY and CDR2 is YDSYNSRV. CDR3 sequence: CATWVPDKKLF. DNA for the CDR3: TGTGCCACCTGGGTCCCAGATAAGAAACTCTTT.

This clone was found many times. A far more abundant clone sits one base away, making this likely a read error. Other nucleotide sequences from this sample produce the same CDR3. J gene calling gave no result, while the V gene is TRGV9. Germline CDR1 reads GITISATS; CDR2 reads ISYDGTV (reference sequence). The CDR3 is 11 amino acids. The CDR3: CALWGGCRKLF. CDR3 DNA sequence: TGTGCCTTGTGGGGGGGCTGTAGGAAGCTCTTT.

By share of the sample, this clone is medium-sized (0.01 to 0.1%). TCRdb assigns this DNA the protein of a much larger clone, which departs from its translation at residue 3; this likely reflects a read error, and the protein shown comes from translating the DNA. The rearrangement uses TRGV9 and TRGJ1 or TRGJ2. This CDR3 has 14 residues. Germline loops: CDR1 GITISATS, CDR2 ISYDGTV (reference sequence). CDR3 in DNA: TGTGCCTCGTGGGAGGAATTCAAATATTATAAGAAACTCTTT. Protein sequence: CASWEEFKYYKKLF.

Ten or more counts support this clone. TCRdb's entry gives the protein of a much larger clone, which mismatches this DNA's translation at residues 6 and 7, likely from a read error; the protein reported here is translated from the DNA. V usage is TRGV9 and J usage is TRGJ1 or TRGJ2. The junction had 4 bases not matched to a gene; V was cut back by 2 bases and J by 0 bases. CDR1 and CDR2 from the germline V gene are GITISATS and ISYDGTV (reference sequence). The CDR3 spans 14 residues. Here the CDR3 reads CALWEDKNYYKKLF. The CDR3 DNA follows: TGTGCCTTGTGGGAGGATAAGAATTATTATAAGAAACTCTTT.

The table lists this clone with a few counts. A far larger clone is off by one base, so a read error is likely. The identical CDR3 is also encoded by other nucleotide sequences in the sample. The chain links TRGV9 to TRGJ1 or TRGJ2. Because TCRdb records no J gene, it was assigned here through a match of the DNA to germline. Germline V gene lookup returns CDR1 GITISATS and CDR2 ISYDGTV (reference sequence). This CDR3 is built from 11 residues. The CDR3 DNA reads TGCGCCTTGTGGGAGGTTAGAGAGAAACTCTTT. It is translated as CALWEVREKLF.

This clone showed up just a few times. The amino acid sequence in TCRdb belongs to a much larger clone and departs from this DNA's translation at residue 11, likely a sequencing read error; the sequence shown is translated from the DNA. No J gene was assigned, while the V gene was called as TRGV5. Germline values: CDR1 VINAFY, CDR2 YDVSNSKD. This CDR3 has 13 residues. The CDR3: CATWDRPFDKRLF. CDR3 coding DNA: TGTGCCACCTGGGACAGGCCTTTCGATAAGAGACTCTTT.

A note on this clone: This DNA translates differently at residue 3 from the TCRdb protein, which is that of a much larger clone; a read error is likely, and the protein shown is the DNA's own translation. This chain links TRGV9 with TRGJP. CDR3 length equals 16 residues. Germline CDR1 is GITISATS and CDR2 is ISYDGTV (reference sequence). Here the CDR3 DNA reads TGTGCCGTGTGGGCCCAAGGTGAGTTGGGCAAAAAAATCAAGGTATTT. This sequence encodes CAVWAQGELGKKIKVF.

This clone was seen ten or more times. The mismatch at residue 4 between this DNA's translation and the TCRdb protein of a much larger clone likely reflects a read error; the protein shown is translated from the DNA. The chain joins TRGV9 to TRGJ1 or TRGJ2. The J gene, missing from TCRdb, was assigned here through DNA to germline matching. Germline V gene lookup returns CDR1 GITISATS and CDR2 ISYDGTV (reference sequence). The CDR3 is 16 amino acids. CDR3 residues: CALGEKEVFDYYKKLF. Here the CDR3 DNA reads TGTGCCTTGGGGGAGAAGGAAGTCTTCGATTATTATAAGAAACTCTTT.

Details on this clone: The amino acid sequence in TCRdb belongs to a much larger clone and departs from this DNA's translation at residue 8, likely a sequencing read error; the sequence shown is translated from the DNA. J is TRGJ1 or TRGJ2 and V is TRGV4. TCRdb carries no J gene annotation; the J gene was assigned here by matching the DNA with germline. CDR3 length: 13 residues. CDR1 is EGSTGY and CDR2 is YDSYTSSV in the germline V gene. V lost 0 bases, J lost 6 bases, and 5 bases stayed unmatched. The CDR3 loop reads CATWDGECYKKLF. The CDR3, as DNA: TGTGCCACCTGGGATGGGGAGTGTTATAAGAAACTCTTT.

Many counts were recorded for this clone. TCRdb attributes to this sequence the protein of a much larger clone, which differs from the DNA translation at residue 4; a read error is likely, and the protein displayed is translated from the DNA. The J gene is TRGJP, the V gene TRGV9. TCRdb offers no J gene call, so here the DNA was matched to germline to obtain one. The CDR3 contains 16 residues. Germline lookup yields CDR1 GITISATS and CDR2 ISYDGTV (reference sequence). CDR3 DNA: TGTGCCTTGCGGGATTTTCAAGAGTTGGGCAAAAAAATCAAGGTATTT. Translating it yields CALRDFQELGKKIKVF.

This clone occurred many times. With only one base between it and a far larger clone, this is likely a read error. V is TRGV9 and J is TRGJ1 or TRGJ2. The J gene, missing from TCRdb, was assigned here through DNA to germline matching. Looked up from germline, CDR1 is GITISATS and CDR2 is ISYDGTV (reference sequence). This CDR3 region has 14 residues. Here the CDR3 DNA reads TGTGCCCTGTGGGAAGCTCATAATTATTATAAGAAACTCTTT. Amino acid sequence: CALWEAHNYYKKLF.

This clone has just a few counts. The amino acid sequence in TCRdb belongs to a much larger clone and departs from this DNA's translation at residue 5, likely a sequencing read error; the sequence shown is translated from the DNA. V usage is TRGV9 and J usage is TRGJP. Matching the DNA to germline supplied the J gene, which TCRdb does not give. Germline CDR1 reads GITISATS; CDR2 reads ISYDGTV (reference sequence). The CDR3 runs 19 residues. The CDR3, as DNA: TGTGCCTTGTGGGTGGTGCATCGCCCTCAAGAGTTGGGCAAAAAAATCAAGGTATTT. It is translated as CALWVVHRPQELGKKIKVF.